This T cell receptor beta chain came from a study of blood T cells in healthy people across ages. A sample-barcoded 5' primer and a J-beta primer mix were used in a second PCR of about 7 to 12 cycles. Each cDNA molecule was tagged by a template-switch adaptor with 12 random nucleotides. MiXCR, applied by TCRdb to the 5' RACE reads, yields one record per CDR3 protein. Found here are over 700,000 distinct CDR3 sequences, approximately 25% of them singletons; the top ten hold more than 8.5%. The sample holds a few counts of this clonotype. J gave up 7 bases and V 5 bases, and 9 bases lay outside the gene matches. CDR3 length: 14 residues. Per the germline V gene, CDR1 is DFQATT and CDR2 is SNEGSKA (reference sequence). These same records also appear under a second study, on T cells of mothers and their children. This second study notes: At a sensitivity of roughly 100 clones per million clonotypes, no persistent microchimeric T cell clones appeared.

The specimen was blood. This TCR was recovered from a boy between 5 and 17 years old in good health. The V call is TRBV20-1, the J call TRBJ1-5, with TRBD1 identical over 9 bases. Here the CDR3 reads CSAHRGPQGQPQHF. The CDR3 nucleotides are TGCAGTGCTCACAGGGGGCCACAGGGGCAGCCCCAGCATTTT.